This T cell receptor beta chain was identified in a study of response to subunit inactivated influenza vaccine. TCRdb passed the RT-PCR reads through MiXCR, listing each CDR3 protein once. The sample yields roughly 160,000 distinct CDR3 sequences, around 10% seen once. General study results and limits: Authors suggested that a seasonal influenza vaccination recruits few new T cells each time.

Unmatched junction bases numbered 5, after V lost 1 base and J lost 7 bases. The CDR3 spans 16 residues. From germline, CDR1 is MDHEN and CDR2 SYDVKM. This clonotype has a handful of counts. What it binds is unknown. This TCR came from a man aged 45 to 70 who received an inactivated influenza vaccine. The genes are TRBV28 and TRBJ1-4, with TRBD1 matching 11 bases. This specimen was CD8+ T cells sorted from PBMCs, taken roughly 24 months after vaccination. The CDR3 loop is CASSLSSGTGGEKLFF. The CDR3 DNA reads as TGTGCCAGCAGTTTATCTTCCGGGACAGGGGGTGAAAAACTGTTTTTT.